Listed here is a single T cell receptor (beta chain). The data originate from a study of patients and donors after allogeneic stem cell transplantation. MiXCR, applied by TCRdb to the RT-PCR reads, yields one record per CDR3 protein. The sample lists fewer than 500,000 distinct CDR3 sequences; 15% to 20% were seen once. From germline, CDR1 is SQVTM and CDR2 ANQGSEA. V was cut by 5 bases and J by 1 base, with 8 bases left in between. The CDR3 spans 12 residues. Sequencing was done on a sample of blood, either unsorted or a sorted T cell fraction (not recorded which). The chain has TRBV29-1 and TRBJ1-1; D is possibly TRBD1 (5 bases). The origin of this receptor is a human donor who was either an allogeneic HSCT recipient or a stem cell or donor lymphocyte infusion donor (not recorded which). It is not recorded whose cells these are; they may come from a transplant donor. The chain's CDR3 is CSVWGGNTEAFF. The CDR3 coding sequence is TGCAGCGTTTGGGGGGGGAACACTGAAGCTTTCTTT. Using reference TRBV29-1 and TRBJ1-1 for the parts outside the CDR3, the full variable domain is SAVISQKPSRDICQRGTSLTIQCQVDSQVTMMFWYRQQPGQSLTLIATANQGSEATYESGFVIDKFPISRPNLTFSTLTVSNMSPEDSSIYLCSVWGGNTEAFFGQGTRLTVV.